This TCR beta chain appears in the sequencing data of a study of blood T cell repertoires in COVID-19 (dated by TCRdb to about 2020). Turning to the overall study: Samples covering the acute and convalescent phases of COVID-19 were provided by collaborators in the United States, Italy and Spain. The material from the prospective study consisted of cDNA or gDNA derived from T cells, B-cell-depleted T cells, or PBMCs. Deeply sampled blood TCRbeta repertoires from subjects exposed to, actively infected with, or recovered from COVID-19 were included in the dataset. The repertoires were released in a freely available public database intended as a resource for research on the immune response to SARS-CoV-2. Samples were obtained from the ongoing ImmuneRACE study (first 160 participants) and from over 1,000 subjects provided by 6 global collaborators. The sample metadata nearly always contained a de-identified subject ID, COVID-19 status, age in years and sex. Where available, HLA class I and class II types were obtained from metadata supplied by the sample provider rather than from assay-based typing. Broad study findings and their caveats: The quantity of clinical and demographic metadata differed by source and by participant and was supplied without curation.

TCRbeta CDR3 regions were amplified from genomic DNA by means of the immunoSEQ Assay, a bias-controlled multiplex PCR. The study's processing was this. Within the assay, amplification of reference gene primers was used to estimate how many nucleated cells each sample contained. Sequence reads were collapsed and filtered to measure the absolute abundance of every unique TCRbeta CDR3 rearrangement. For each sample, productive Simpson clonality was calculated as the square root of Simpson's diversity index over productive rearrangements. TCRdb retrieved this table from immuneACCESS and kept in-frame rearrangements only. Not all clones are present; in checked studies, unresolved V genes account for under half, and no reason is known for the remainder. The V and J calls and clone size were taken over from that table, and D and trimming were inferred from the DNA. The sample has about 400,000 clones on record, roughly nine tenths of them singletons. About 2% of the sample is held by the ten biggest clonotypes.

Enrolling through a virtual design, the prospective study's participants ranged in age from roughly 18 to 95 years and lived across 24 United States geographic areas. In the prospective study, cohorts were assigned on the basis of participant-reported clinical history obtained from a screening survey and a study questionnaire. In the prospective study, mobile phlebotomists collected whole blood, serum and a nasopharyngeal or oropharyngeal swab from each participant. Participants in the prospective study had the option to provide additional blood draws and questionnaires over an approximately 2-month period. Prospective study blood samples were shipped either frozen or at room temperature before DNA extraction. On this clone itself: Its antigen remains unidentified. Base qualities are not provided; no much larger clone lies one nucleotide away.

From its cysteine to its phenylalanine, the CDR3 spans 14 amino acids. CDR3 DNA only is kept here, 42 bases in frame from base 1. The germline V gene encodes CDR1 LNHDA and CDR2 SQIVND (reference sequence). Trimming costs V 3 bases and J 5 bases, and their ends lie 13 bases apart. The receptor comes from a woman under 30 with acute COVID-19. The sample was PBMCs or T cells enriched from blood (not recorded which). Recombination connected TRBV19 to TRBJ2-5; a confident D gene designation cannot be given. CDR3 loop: CASSILGEVETQYF. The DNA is TGTGCCAGTAGTATTCTTGGAGAGGTGGAGACCCAGTACTTC.